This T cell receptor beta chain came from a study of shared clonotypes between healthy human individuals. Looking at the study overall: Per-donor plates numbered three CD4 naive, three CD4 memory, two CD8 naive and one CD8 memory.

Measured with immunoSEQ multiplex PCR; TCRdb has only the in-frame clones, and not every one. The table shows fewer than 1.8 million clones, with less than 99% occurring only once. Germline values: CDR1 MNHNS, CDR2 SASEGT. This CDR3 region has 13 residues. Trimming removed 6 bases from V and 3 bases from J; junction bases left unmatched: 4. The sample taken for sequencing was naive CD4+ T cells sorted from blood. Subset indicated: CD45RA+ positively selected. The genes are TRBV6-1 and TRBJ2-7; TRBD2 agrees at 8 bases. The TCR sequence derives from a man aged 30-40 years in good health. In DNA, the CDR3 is TGTGCCAGCAGGCCGGGGGGGGGCTACGAGCAGTACTTC. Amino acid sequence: CASRPGGGYEQYF.